The 20 T cell receptor beta chains listed next were all sequenced from one sample in a study of low-dose radiotherapy and immunotherapy resistance in tumors. The time point is: after trial treatment. Treatment noted: LDRT plus nivolumab, ipilimumab, low-dose cyclophosphamide and aspirin (RACIN trial). Gene-specific TRAV and TRBV primers were used for first-strand cDNA, covering alpha and beta chains. The TCRs were subjected to amplification over approximately 20 PCR cycles employing a constant-region primer in conjunction with a V-primer adapter. TCRdb ran MiXCR on the reads and lists one entry per CDR3 protein. The sample shows under 90,000 distinct CDR3 sequences, around 17% of them seen only once. The sequences come from PBMCs, collected after low-dose radiotherapy plus immunotherapy. The receptors derive from a male donor with prostate cancer.

The chain joins TRBV19 to TRBJ2-2; possible D gene TRBD1, 6 bases. V dropped 6 bases and J dropped 6 bases, with 20 bases sitting between them. There are 16 residues in the CDR3. Germline loops: CDR1 LNHDA, CDR2 SQIVND (reference sequence). The CDR3 sequence is CASSPRQGSWAGELFF. CDR3 in DNA: TGTGCCAGTAGCCCCCGGCAGGGGAGTTGGGCCGGGGAGCTGTTTTTT.

The chain employs TRBV3-1 and TRBJ2-2; D is unclear. This CDR3 is built from 15 residues. Germline CDR1 and CDR2: LGHDT and YNNKEL (reference sequence). Deletions cut 0 bases from V and 5 bases from J, with 10 bases between. CDR3 residues: CASSQEDVRTGELFF. The CDR3 DNA is TGTGCCAGCAGCCAAGAGGACGTTAGAACCGGGGAGCTGTTTTTT. Drawing the rest from reference TRBV3-1 and TRBJ2-2, the complete variable domain is DTAVSQTPKYLVTQMGNDKSIKCEQNLGHDTMYWYKQDSKKFLKIMFSYNNKELIINETVPNRFSPKSPDKAHLNLHINSLELGDSAVYFCASSQEDVRTGELFFGEGSRLTVL.

This clonotype appeared a few times. The chain carries TRBV20-1 and TRBJ1-1, with D possibly being TRBD1 (5 bases). With 3 bases removed from V and 1 base from J, the gap between germline ends came to 9 bases. Germline V gives CDR1 DFQATT, CDR2 SNEGSKA (reference sequence). The CDR3 totals 13 residues. The CDR3: CSASRGANTEAFF. Written as DNA, the CDR3 is TGCAGTGCTAGTCGAGGGGCGAACACTGAAGCTTTCTTT.

This clonotype was picked up many times. The chain recombines TRBV27 with TRBJ1-4, with D maybe TRBD1 (5 bases). With 5 bases removed from V and 7 bases from J, the gap between germline ends came to 14 bases. Germline values: CDR1 MNHEY, CDR2 SMNVEV (reference sequence). The CDR3 is 14 amino acids. The DNA of the CDR3 is TGTGCCAGCAGTCGGCAGGGCTCTACTGAAAAACTGTTTTTT. This sequence encodes CASSRQGSTEKLFF.

J is TRBJ2-3 and V is TRBV28, with TRBD2 matching over 10 bases. The CDR3 contains 16 residues. Germline V CDR1 and CDR2: MDHEN, SYDVKM. V was clipped by 1 base and J by 1 base; unmatched bases: 2. In DNA form, the CDR3 reads TGTGCCAGCAGTTTATCCGGACTAGCGGGCACAGATACGCAGTATTTT. Amino acid sequence: CASSLSGLAGTDTQYF.

Turning to this clonotype: A far larger clone lies a single base away; this is likely a read error. The chain combines TRBV7-6 with TRBJ2-1; 10 bases are a match to TRBD2. This CDR3 spans 16 amino acids. J gave up 10 bases and V 1 base, and 10 bases lay outside the gene matches. Germline assignment: CDR1 SGHVS and CDR2 FNYEAQ. DNA of the CDR3: TGTGCCAGCAGCTTAGACAGAGCGGGAGGGCCCTACGAGCAGTTCTTC. Its protein product is CASSLDRAGGPYEQFF.

This clonotype was seen many times. The V gene is TRBV12-3 or TRBV12-4, the J gene TRBJ2-7, with 7 bases fitting TRBD1. J lost 1 base, V lost 6 bases, and 9 bases had no gene match. The CDR3 extends over 15 amino acids. CDR3: CASSSDRFPSYEQYF. CDR3 sequence (DNA): TGTGCCAGCAGCTCGGACAGGTTCCCGTCCTACGAGCAGTACTTC.

This clonotype was counted at least ten times. The chain recombines TRBV3-1 with TRBJ1-1; D possibly corresponds to TRBD1 (5 bases). CDR3 size: 13 residues. With 0 bases removed from V and 4 bases from J, the gap between germline ends came to 6 bases. The germline CDR1 and CDR2 sequences are LGHDT and YNNKEL (reference sequence). In DNA, the CDR3 is TGTGCCAGCAGCCAAGACAGGGCCACTGAAGCTTTCTTT. It translates to CASSQDRATEAFF.

CDR3 bases: TGTGCCAGCAGTTACTCGGATAGCGACCCGAACACCGGGGAGCTGTTTTTT. It encodes CASSYSDSDPNTGELFF. The gene calls are TRBV6-2 or TRBV6-3 and TRBJ2-2; possible D gene TRBD2, 5 bases. Between the trimmed V and J ends, which lost 0 bases and 0 bases, there was a span of 11 bases. This CDR3 contains 17 residues. Germline assignment: CDR1 MNHEY and CDR2 SVGEGT.

This clonotype was picked up many times. The V call is TRBV28, the J call TRBJ2-7, with TRBD1 as a possible D gene (6 bases). V lost 6 bases, J lost 6 bases, and 12 bases lay in between. There are 12 residues in the CDR3. Germline CDR1 reads MDHEN; CDR2 reads SYDVKM. Here the CDR3 reads CASSLRGGEQYF. The CDR3 DNA is TGTGCCAGCAGCCTCAGGGGTGGCGAGCAGTACTTC. Combining the CDR3 with reference TRBV28 and TRBJ2-7 gives the whole variable domain DVKVTQSSRYLVKRTGEKVFLECVQDMDHENMFWYRQDPGLGLRLIYFSYDVKMKEKGDIPEGYSVSREKKERFSLILESASTNQTSMYLCASSLRGGEQYFGPGTRLTVT.

This clonotype was observed many times. The V gene is TRBV6-5, the J gene TRBJ2-7, with D possibly being TRBD2 (5 bases). CDR1 is MNHEY, CDR2 SVGAGI, per germline. This CDR3 has 14 amino acids. V was clipped by 2 bases and J by 6 bases, with 14 bases between them. The CDR3 sequence: CASSYGVGVGEQYF. The CDR3, as DNA: TGTGCCAGCAGTTACGGGGTGGGAGTAGGCGAGCAGTACTTC.

In this sample, this clonotype turned up many times. The chain carries TRBV13 and TRBJ1-2; no clear D gene. CDR1 is PRHDT and CDR2 is FYEKMQ in the germline V gene (reference sequence). The V gene lost 4 bases and the J gene lost 5 bases, with 17 bases spanning the gap. The CDR3 is 15 residues long. CDR3 protein: CASSSLQQNLYGYTF. CDR3 in DNA: TGTGCCAGCAGCTCTTTACAGCAAAACCTTTATGGCTACACCTTC.

This clonotype was seen repeatedly, ten times or more. V gene TRBV7-2 combines with J gene TRBJ2-7; 11 nucleotides match TRBD2. V was pared by 5 bases and J by 4 bases, with 7 bases of the junction left unmatched. Per the germline V gene, CDR1 is SGHTA and CDR2 is FQGNSA. The CDR3 sequence is 15 residues long. The CDR3 nucleotides are TGTGCCAGCAGCCTAACTAGCGGGAGTCGATACGAGCAGTACTTC. It yields the protein CASSLTSGSRYEQYF. The entire variable domain, with the rest obtained from reference TRBV7-2 and TRBJ2-7, is as follows: GAGVSQSPSNKVTEKGKDVELRCDPISGHTALYWYRQSLGQGLEFLIYFQGNSAPDKSGLPSDRFSAERTGGSVSTLTIQRTQQEDSAVYLCASSLTSGSRYEQYFGPGTRLTVT.

This clonotype has ten or more counts. The V gene is TRBV20-1, the J gene TRBJ2-5; 9 bases are shared with TRBD2. Germline V gives CDR1 DFQATT, CDR2 SNEGSKA (reference sequence). V was clipped by 3 bases and J by 6 bases; unmatched bases: 8. This CDR3 comprises 14 residues. The DNA of the CDR3 is TGCAGTGCTAGGATCACGGGACTAGCACAGACCCAGTACTTC. Translation gives CSARITGLAQTQYF.

The chain carries TRBV12-3 or TRBV12-4 and TRBJ2-3; 7 bases are a match to TRBD2. This CDR3 has 14 amino acids. The V segment lost 3 bases and the J segment 0 bases; nucleotides outside the gene matches: 0. CDR3 protein: CASSLGGSTDTQYF. In DNA, the CDR3 is TGTGCCAGCAGTTTGGGGGGGAGCACAGATACGCAGTATTTT.

This clonotype was counted at least ten times. The rearrangement uses TRBV28 and TRBJ2-1, with TRBD1 identical over 8 bases. V was pared by 7 bases and J by 2 bases, with 7 bases of the junction left unmatched. The CDR3 covers 15 residues. Germline values: CDR1 MDHEN, CDR2 SYDVKM. The CDR3 sequence: CASTTTGGAYNEQFF. The CDR3 DNA reads TGTGCCAGCACGACTACAGGGGGAGCCTACAATGAGCAGTTCTTC.

This clonotype has at least ten counts. This sequence joins TRBV20-1 and TRBJ1-3; D is undetermined. The ends were cut back, 1 base at V and 0 bases at J, with 16 bases in the middle. Germline assignment: CDR1 DFQATT and CDR2 SNEGSKA (reference sequence). The CDR3 loop spans 17 amino acids. CDR3 sequence: CSARGNARGVSGNTIYF. The DNA for the CDR3 is TGCAGTGCTAGAGGGAACGCACGGGGAGTCTCTGGAAACACCATATATTTT.

The chain is built from TRBV19 and TRBJ2-3; 7 bases align to TRBD2. J was trimmed by 2 bases and V by 5 bases; bases with no gene match: 4. This CDR3 region has 14 residues. Germline V gene sequence: CDR1 LNHDA, CDR2 SQIVND (reference sequence). DNA for the CDR3: TGTGCCAGTAGTTCTCAGCGGGACACAGATACGCAGTATTTT. It is translated as CASSSQRDTDTQYF.

This rearrangement joins TRBV23-1 to TRBJ2-7, with TRBD1 identical over 8 bases. Being an ORF, TRBV23-1 has a function that is uncertain. V dropped 2 bases and J dropped 7; count of bases not matched to a gene: 10. The CDR3 sequence is 15 residues long. CDR3 sequence (DNA): TGCGCCAGCAGTCAACCGGGACAGGCTACGCGGGAGCAGTACTTC. As protein: CASSQPGQATREQYF.

Notes on this clonotype: A far larger clone is one nucleotide away, so this likely arose from a read error. The gene calls are TRBV6-5 and TRBJ2-1; the D gene is possibly TRBD2 (6 bases). The CDR3 contains 15 residues. Trimming shortened V by 2 bases and J by 10 bases, and 18 bases separated the two germline ends. Germline V lookup: CDR1 MNHEY, CDR2 SVGAGI. This CDR3 is CASSYGLASSYEQFF. As DNA, the CDR3 is TGTGCCAGCAGTTACGGGCTAGCGTCTTCCTACGAGCAGTTCTTC.